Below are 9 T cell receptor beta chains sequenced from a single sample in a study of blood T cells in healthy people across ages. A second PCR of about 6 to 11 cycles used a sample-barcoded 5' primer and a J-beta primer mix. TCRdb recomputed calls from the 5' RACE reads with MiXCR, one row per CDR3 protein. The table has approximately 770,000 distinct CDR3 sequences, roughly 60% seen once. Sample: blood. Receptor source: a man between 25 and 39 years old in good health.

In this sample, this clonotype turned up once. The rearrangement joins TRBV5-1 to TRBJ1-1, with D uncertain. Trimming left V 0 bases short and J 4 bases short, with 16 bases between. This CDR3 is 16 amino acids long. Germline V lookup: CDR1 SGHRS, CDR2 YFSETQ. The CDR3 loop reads CASSLVGEGYGTEAFF. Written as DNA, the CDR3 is TGCGCCAGCAGCTTGGTAGGCGAAGGGTACGGCACTGAAGCTTTCTTT.

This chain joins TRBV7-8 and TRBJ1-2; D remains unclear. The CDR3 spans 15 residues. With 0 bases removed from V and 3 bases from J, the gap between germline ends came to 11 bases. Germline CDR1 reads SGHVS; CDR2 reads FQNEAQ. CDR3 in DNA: TGTGCCAGCAGCTTAGCCTTTGACACCCACTATGGCTACACCTTC. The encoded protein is CASSLAFDTHYGYTF.

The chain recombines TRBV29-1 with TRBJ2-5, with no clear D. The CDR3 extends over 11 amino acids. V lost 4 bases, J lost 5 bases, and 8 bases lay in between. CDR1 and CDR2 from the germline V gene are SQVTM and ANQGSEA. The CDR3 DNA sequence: TGCAGCGTTGCCGTATCCGAGACCCAGTACTTC. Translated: CSVAVSETQYF. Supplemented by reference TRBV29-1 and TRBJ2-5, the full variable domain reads SAVISQKPSRDICQRGTSLTIQCQVDSQVTMMFWYRQQPGQSLTLIATANQGSEATYESGFVIDKFPISRPNLTFSTLTVSNMSPEDSSIYLCSVAVSETQYFGPGTRLLVL.

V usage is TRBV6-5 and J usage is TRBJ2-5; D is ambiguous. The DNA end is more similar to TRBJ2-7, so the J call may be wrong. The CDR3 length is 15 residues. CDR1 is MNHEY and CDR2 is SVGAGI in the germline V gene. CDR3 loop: CASRPRLGRSYEQYF. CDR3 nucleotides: TGTGCCAGCAGGCCCAGGTTGGGTAGGTCCTACGAGCAGTACTTC.

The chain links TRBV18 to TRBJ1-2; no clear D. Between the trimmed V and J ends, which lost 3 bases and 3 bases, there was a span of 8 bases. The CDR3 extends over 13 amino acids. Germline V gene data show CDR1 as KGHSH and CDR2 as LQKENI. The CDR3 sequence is CASSPEGYYGYTF. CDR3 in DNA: TGTGCCAGCTCACCGGAAGGTTACTATGGCTACACCTTC.

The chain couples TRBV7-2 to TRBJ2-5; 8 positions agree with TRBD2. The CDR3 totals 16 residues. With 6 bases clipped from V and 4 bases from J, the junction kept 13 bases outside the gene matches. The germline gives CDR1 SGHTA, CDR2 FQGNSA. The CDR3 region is CASSPRTGGPGETQYF. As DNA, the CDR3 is TGTGCCAGCAGTCCTCGGACGGGAGGGCCTGGAGAGACCCAGTACTTC.

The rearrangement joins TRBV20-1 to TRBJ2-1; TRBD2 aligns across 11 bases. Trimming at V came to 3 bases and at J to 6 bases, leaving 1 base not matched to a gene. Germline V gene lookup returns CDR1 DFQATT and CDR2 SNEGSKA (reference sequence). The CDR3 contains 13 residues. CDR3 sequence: CSASTSGSNEQFF. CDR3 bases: TGCAGTGCTAGCACTAGCGGGAGCAATGAGCAGTTCTTC.

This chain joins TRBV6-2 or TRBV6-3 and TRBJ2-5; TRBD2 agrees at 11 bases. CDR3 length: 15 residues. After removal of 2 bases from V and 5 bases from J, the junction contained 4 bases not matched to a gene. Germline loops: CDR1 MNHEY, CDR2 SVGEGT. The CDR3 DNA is TGTGCCAGCAGTTACGATAGCGGGGGGGCTGAGACCCAGTACTTC. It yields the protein CASSYDSGGAETQYF.

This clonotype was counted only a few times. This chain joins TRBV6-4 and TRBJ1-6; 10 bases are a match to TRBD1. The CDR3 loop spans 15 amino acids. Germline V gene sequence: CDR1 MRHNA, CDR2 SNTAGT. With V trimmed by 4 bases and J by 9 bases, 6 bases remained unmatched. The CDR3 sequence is CASSATGTGVSPLHF. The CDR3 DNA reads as TGTGCCAGCAGTGCCACCGGGACAGGGGTTTCACCCCTCCACTTT.